These T cell receptor beta chains were read from a single sample in a study of PD-1 and CTLA-4 blockade in melanoma. TCRdb's copy holds only in-frame clones and misses some; the assay was immunoSEQ multiplex PCR. The table includes about 18,000 clones, 65% to 85% detected once. Specimen: CD8+ T cells from peripheral blood, collected before anti-PD-1 treatment. The source is a human donor with melanoma. CDR3s include the opening cysteine and the closing phenylalanine or tryptophan. D genes are given only for firm matches. Part of the rows lack a size; the others show once, few, many or a class for expanded clones.

j_call v_call d_call clone_size cdr3_nt cdr3_aa
TRBJ1-5 TRBV4-1 - - TGCGCCAGCAGCCAAAGAGACGGCACTTGGCCCCAGCATTTT CASSQRDGTWPQHF
TRBJ1-2 TRBV7-9 TRBD1 - TGTGCCAGCAGCCGGCGGGACAGGGAGGTCGGATATGGCTACACCTTC CASSRRDREVGYGYTF
TRBJ2-7 TRBV27 - - TGTGCCAGCAGTTTATCGGGACTCCCAGGCTACGAGCAGTACTTC CASSLSGLPGYEQYF
TRBJ1-5 TRBV7-6 TRBD1 - TGTGCCAGCAGCGCTTATTTACCGGACAGGGAGGATCAGCCCCAGCATTTT CASSAYLPDREDQPQHF
TRBJ1-2 TRBV5-5 TRBD1 - TGTGCCAGCAGCCAGACAGGGGGCAACTATGGCTACACCTTC CASSQTGGNYGYTF
TRBJ2-2 TRBV4-1 TRBD1 - TGCGCCAGCAGCCAAGAAGGGGGGACAGGGCCGAACACCGGGGAGCTGTTTTTT CASSQEGGTGPNTGELFF
TRBJ2-2 TRBV7-9 - once TGTGCCTCCGGGTTCCCAAGGACCGGGGAGCTGTTTTTT CASGFPRTGELFF
TRBJ2-7 TRBV7-6 TRBD1 - TGTGCCAGCAGCTTAGTAGGACAGGGTCGCCACGAGCAGTACTTC CASSLVGQGRHEQYF
TRBJ2-4 TRBV5-1 TRBD2 - TGCGCCAGCAGCTTGGGGGGAGGGATAGCCAAAAACATTCAGTACTTC CASSLGGGIAKNIQYF
TRBJ1-3 TRBV30 - - TGTGCCTGGAGCGTCGGGGGTTCTGGAAACACCATATATTTT CAWSVGGSGNTIYF
TRBJ2-7 TRBV29-1 TRBD1 - TGCAGCGTTGAATGGGGGGGACAGGGGACCTACGAGCAGTACTTC CSVEWGGQGTYEQYF
TRBJ1-1 TRBV7-9 - - TGTGCCAGCAGCGGAGACACGGTTGAAGCTTTCTTT CASSGDTVEAFF
TRBJ2-1 TRBV5-6 - - TGTGCCAGCAGCTTGGAGGGGGTTGAGCAGTTCTTC CASSLEGVEQFF
TRBJ1-4 TRBV6-1 TRBD1 - TGTGCCAGCAGTGAATTCTTGGACAGGGATGAAAAACTGTTTTTT CASSEFLDRDEKLFF
TRBJ2-7 TRBV6-1 TRBD1 - TGTGCCAGCAGTGAAGACACGGGACAGGGAATCTACGAGCAGTACTTC CASSEDTGQGIYEQYF
TRBJ2-3 TRBV7-8 - - TGTGCCAGCAGCCAAACAGGTGAAACAGATACGCAGTATTTT CASSQTGETDTQYF
TRBJ2-7 TRBV13 - few TGTGCCAGCAGCCTCGGGCTGTCCTACGAGCAGTACTTC CASSLGLSYEQYF
TRBJ1-1 TRBV28 - few TGTGCCAGCAGTTTATCCGGGAAGGATACTGAAGCTTTCTTT CASSLSGKDTEAFF